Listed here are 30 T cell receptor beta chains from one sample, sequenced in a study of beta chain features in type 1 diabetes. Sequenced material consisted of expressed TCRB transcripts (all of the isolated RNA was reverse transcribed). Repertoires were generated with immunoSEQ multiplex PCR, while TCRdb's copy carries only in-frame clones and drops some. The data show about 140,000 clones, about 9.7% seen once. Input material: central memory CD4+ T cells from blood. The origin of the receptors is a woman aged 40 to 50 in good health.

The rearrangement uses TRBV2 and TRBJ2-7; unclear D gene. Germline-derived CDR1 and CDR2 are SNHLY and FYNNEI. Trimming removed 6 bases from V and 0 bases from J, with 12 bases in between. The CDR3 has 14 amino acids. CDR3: CASRVGSNSYEQYF. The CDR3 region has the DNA TGTGCCAGCAGGGTGGGCAGTAACTCCTACGAGCAGTACTTC.

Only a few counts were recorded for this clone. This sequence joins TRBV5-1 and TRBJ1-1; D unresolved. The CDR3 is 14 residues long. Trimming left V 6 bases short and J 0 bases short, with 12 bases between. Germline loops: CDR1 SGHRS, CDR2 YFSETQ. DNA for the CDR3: TGCGCCAGCAAAAAACCCGGGGTGAACACTGAAGCTTTCTTT. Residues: CASKKPGVNTEAFF.

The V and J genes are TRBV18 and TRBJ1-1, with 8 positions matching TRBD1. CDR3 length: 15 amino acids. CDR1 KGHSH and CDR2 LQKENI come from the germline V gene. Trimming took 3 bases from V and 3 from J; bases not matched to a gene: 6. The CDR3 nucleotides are TGTGCCAGCTCACCCGGACAGGGAGCGGACACTGAAGCTTTCTTT. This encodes CASSPGQGADTEAFF.

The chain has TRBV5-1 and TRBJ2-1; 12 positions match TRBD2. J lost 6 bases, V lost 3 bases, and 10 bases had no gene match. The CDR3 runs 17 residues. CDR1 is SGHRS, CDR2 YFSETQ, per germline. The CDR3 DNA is TGCGCCAGCAGCTGGGGACTAGCGGGTCCCGGGGGCAATGAGCAGTTCTTC. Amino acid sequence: CASSWGLAGPGGNEQFF.

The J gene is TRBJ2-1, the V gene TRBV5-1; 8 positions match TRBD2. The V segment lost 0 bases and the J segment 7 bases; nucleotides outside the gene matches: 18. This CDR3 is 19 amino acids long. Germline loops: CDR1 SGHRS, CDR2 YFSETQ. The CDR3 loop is CASSLAVELLADRRNEQFF. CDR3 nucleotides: TGCGCCAGCAGCTTGGCCGTCGAACTACTAGCGGACAGACGGAATGAGCAGTTCTTC.

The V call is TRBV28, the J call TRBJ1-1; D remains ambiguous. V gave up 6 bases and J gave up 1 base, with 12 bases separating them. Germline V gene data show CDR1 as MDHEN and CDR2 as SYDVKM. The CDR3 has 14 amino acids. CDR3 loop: CASRYGRGNTEAFF. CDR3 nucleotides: TGTGCCAGCAGGTATGGGCGGGGGAACACTGAAGCTTTCTTT.

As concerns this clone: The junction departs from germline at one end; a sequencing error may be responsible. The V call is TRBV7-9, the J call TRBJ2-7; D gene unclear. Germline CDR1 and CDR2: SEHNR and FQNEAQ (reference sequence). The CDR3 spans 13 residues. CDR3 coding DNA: TGTGCCAGCAGCCTAACCCCTTCGAAACTATACCACTTC. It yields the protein CASSLTPSKLYHF.

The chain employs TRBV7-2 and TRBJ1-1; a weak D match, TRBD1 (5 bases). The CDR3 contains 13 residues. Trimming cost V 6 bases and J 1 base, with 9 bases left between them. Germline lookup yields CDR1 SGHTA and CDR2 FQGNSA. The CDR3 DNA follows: TGTGCCAGCAGGCCAGGGTCGAACACTGAAGCTTTCTTT. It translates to CASRPGSNTEAFF.

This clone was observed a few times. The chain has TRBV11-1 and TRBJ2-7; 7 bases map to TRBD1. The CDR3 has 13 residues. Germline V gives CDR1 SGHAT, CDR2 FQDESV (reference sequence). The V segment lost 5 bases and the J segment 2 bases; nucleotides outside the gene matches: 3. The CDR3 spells CASSPDRAYEQYF. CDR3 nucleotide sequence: TGTGCCAGCAGCCCCGACAGGGCCTACGAGCAGTACTTC. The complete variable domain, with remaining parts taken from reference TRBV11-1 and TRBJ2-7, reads EAEVAQSPRYKITEKSQAVAFWCDPISGHATLYWYRQILGQGPELLVQFQDESVVDDSQLPKDRFSAERLKGVDSTLKIQPAELGDSAMYLCASSPDRAYEQYFGPGTRLTVT.

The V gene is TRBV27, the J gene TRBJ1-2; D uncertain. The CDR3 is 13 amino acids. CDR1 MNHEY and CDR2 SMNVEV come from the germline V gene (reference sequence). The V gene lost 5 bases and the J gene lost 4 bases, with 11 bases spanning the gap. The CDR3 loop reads CASSRTEGYGYTF. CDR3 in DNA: TGTGCCAGCAGTCGTACAGAGGGCTATGGCTACACCTTC.

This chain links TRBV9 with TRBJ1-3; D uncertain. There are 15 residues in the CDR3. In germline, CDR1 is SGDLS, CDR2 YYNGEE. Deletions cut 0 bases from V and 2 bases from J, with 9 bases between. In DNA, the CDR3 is TGTGCCAGCAGCGTAGTGGGAGGTCCTGGAAACACCATATATTTT. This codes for CASSVVGGPGNTIYF.

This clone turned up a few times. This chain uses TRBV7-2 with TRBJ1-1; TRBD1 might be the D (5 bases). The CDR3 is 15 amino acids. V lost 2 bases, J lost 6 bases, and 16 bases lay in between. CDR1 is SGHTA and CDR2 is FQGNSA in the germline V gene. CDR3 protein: CASSLTSGLGAEAFF. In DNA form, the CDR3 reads TGTGCCAGCAGCTTAACGAGTGGGCTAGGGGCTGAAGCTTTCTTT.

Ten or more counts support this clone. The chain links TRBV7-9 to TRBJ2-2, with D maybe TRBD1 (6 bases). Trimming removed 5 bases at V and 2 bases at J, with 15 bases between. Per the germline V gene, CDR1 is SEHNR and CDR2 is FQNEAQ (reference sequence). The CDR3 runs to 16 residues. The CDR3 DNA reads TGTGCCAGCAGCCTCAGAAGGACAGAAAACACCGGGGAGCTGTTTTTT. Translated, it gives CASSLRRTENTGELFF.

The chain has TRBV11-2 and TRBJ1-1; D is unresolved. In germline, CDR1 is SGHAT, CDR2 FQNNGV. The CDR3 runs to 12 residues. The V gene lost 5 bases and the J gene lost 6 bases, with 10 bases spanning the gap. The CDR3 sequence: CASSPEHAEAFF. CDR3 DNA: TGTGCCAGCAGCCCTGAGCACGCTGAAGCTTTCTTT.

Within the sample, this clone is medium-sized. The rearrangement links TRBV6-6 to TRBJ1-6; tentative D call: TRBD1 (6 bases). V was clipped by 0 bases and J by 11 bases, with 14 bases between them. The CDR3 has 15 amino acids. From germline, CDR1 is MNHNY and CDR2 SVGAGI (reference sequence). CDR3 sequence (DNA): TGTGCCAGCAGTTACTCGGTGGGGGCTTTGGCACCCCTCCACTTT. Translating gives CASSYSVGALAPLHF.

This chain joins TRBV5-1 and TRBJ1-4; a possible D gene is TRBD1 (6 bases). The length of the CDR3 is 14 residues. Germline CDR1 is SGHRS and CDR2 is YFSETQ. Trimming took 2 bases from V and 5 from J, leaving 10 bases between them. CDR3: CASSFQGYNEKLFF. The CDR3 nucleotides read TGCGCCAGCAGCTTTCAGGGGTACAATGAAAAACTGTTTTTT.

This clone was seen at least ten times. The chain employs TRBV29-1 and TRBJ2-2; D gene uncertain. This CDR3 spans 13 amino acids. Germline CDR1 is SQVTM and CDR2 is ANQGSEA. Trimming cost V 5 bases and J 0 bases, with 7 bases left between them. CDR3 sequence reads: CSVHDTNTGELFF. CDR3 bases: TGCAGCGTTCACGACACGAACACCGGGGAGCTGTTTTTT.

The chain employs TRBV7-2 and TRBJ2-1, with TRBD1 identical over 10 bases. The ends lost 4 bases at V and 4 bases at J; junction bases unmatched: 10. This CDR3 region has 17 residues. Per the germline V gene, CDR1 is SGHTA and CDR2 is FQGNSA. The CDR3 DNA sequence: TGTGCCAGCAGCTCACGGGGACAGGGGATAGCGTACAATGAGCAGTTCTTC. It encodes CASSSRGQGIAYNEQFF.

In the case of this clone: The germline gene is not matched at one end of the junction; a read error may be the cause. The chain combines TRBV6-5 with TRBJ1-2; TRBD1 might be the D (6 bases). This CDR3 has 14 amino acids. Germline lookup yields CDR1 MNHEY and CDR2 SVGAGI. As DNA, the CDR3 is TGTGCCAGCAGTATGCAGGGGAGGGACTATGGCTACAACTTC. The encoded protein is CASSMQGRDYGYNF.

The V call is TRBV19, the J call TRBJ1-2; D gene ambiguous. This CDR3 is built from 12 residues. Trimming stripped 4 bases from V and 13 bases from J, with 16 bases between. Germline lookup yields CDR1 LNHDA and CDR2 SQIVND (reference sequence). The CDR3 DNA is TGTGCCAGTAGTAACTCAGAGATTTCGGGCACCTTC. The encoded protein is CASSNSEISGTF.

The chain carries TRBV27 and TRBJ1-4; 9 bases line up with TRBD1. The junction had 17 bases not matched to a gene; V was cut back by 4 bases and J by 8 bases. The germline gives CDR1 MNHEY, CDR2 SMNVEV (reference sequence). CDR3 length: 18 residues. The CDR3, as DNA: TGTGCCAGCAGTTCCGAAGGTCCCGGGACAGGGTGGTACGAAAAACTGTTTTTT. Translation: CASSSEGPGTGWYEKLFF. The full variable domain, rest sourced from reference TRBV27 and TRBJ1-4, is EAQVTQNPRYLITVTGKKLTVTCSQNMNHEYMSWYRQDPGLGLRQIYYSMNVEVTDKGDVPEGYKVSRKEKRNFPLILESPSPNQTSLYFCASSSEGPGTGWYEKLFFGSGTQLSVL.

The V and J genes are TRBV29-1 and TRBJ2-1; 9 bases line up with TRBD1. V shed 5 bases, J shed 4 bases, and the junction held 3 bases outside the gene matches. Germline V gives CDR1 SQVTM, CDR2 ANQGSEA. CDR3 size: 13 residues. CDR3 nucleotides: TGCAGCGTTACGGGACAGGGTTACAATGAGCAGTTCTTC. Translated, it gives CSVTGQGYNEQFF.

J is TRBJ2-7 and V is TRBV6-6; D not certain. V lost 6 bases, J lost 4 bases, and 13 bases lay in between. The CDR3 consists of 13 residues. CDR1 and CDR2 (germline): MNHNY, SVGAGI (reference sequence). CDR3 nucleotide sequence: TGTGCCAGCAGCACTAATGCGAAATACGAGCAGTACTTC. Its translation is CASSTNAKYEQYF.

The CDR3 DNA follows: TGCGCCAGCAGAGAGGGAGTCGGTGAAAAACTGTTTTTT. It specifies CASREGVGEKLFF. V gene TRBV5-1 combines with J gene TRBJ1-4, with D unresolved. V lost 5 bases and J 7 bases, leaving 12 bases between the germline ends. This CDR3 region has 13 residues. CDR1 is SGHRS, CDR2 YFSETQ, per germline.

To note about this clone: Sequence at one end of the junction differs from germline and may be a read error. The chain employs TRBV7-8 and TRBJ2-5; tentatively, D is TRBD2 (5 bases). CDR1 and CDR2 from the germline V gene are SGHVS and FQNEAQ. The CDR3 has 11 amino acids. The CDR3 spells CASSLVEGWDF. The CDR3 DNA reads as TGTGCCAGCAGCTTAGTTGAGGGTTGGGACTTC.

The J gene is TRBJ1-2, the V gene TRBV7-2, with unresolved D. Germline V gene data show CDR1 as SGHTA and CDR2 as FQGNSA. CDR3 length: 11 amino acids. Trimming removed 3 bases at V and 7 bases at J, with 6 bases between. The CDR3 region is CASSFTAGYTF. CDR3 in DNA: TGTGCCAGCAGCTTTACTGCTGGCTACACCTTC.

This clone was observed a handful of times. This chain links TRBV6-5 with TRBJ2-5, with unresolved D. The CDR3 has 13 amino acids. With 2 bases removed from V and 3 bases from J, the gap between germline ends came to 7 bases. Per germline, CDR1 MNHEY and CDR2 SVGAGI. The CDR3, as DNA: TGTGCCAGCAGTTACGGCTTTAAAGAGACCCAGTACTTC. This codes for CASSYGFKETQYF.

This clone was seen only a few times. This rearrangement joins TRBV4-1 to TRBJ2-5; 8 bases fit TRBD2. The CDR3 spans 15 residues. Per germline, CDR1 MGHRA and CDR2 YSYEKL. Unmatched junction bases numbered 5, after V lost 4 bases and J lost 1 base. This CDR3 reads CASSPSLAAQETQYF. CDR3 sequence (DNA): TGCGCCAGCAGCCCATCACTAGCGGCCCAAGAGACCCAGTACTTC.

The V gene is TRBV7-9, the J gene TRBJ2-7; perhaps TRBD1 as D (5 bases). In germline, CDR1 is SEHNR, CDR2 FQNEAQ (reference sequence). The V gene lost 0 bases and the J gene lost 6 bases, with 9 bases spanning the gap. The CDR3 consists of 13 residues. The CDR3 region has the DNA TGTGCCAGCAGCTTAGCGGACATGCCCGAGCAGTACTTC. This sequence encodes CASSLADMPEQYF.

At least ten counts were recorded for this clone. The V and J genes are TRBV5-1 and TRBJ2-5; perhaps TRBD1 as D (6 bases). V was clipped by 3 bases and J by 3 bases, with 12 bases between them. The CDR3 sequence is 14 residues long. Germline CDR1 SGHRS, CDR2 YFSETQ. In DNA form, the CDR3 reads TGCGCCAGCAGCTCTTCGGGACAAGAAGAGACCCAGTACTTC. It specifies CASSSSGQEETQYF. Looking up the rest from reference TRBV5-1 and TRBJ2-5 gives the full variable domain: KAGVTQTPRYLIKTRGQQVTLSCSPISGHRSVSWYQQTPGQGLQFLFEYFSETQRNKGNFPGRFSGRQFSNSRSEMNVSTLELGDSALYLCASSSSGQEETQYFGPGTRLLVL.